This paragraph covers one TCR beta chain sequence. What it recognizes is unknown. This entry is derived from a study of T cells in localized non-small cell lung cancer. The CDR3 runs to 14 residues. V dropped 1 base and J dropped 1 base, with 7 bases sitting between them. From germline, CDR1 is LGHNT and CDR2 FRNRAP. Regarding the study as a whole: Appearing in adjacent lung were a median roughly 57 of the top 100 tumor clones.

Assay used: immunoSEQ multiplex PCR; TCRdb lists only in-frame clones, some missing. The table shows approximately 65,000 clones, with 75% to 85% occurring only once. This clonotype was obtained from a man aged 35 to 69 with stage II lung adenocarcinoma. V gene TRBV12-5 combines with J gene TRBJ1-1; no firm D call. Sequences were derived from PBMCs, sampled before any cancer treatment. CDR3 protein: CASGLDTRNTEAFF. The CDR3 DNA is TGTGCTAGTGGTTTGGATACAAGGAACACTGAAGCTTTCTTT.